The 22 T cell receptor beta chains presented below share a single source sample, sequenced in a study of T-cell reconstitution after alpha-beta-depleted transplantation in children. It was with unique molecular identifiers that the TCRbeta library was prepared. TCRdb re-analysed the PCR reads in MiXCR, keeping a single row per CDR3 protein. The table lists some 350,000 distinct CDR3 sequences, over 9% of them singletons. The material sequenced was PBMCs from the stem cell graft donor, taken from the stem cell graft. The receptors shown here come from a human donor who donated a stem cell graft to a child with acute lymphoblastic leukemia.

V and J are TRBV7-9 and TRBJ2-1; 8 bases align to TRBD2. V was clipped by 9 bases and J by 4 bases; unmatched bases: 8. There are 14 residues in the CDR3. Germline values: CDR1 SEHNR, CDR2 FQNEAQ (reference sequence). CDR3 in amino acids: CASLLAETYNEQFF. DNA of the CDR3: TGTGCCAGTTTACTAGCGGAAACTTACAATGAGCAGTTCTTC. Full variable domain (remainder filled in from reference TRBV7-9 and TRBJ2-1): DTGVSQNPRHKITKRGQNVTFRCDPISEHNRLYWYRQTLGQGPEFLTYFQNEAQLEKSRLLSDRFSAERPKGSFSTLEIQRTEQGDSAMYLCASLLAETYNEQFFGPGTRLTVL.

The rearrangement uses TRBV7-2 and TRBJ2-5; D is unclear. Germline V gene data show CDR1 as SGHTA and CDR2 as FQGNSA. V shed 3 bases and J shed 1 base, with 9 bases lying between them. This CDR3 spans 14 amino acids. The CDR3 protein is CASSFRGLQETQYF. The CDR3 nucleotides read TGTGCCAGCAGCTTCCGTGGCCTCCAAGAGACCCAGTACTTC.

The chain is built from TRBV30 and TRBJ2-7, with 9 bases identical to TRBD1. V dropped 8 bases and J dropped 3; count of bases not matched to a gene: 2. The CDR3 sequence is 11 residues long. Germline V lookup: CDR1 GTSNPN, CDR2 SVGIG (reference sequence). The CDR3 coding sequence is TGTGCCCTGGACAGGGGCTACGAGCAGTACTTC. This translates into CALDRGYEQYF.

This clonotype was observed once. This chain joins TRBV7-9 and TRBJ2-3; D is uncertain. CDR1 SEHNR and CDR2 FQNEAQ come from the germline V gene (reference sequence). CDR3 length: 13 residues. V was shortened by 2 bases and J by 2 bases, with 5 bases between the two germline ends. CDR3 DNA sequence: TGTGCCAGCAGCTTAAAAACCACAGATACGCAGTATTTT. Its protein is CASSLKTTDTQYF.

Comment on this clonotype: The junction and the germline gene differ at one end; a read error may be behind it. The V gene is TRBV14, the J gene TRBJ2-7, with 10 bases identical to TRBD2. This CDR3 has 18 residues. CDR1 and CDR2 from the germline V gene are SGHDN and FVKESK. This CDR3 reads CASTQRSSLAGVIYEQYF. The CDR3 DNA reads as TGTGCCAGCACCCAAAGAAGCTCGCTAGCGGGAGTTATCTACGAGCAGTACTTC.

With regard to this clonotype: The CDR3 does not close with the conserved phenylalanine or tryptophan, likely indicating a read error. The CDR3 region is CASSPDGGGAEAFL. DNA of the CDR3: TGCGCCAGCAGTCCCGACGGGGGAGGCGCGGAAGCTTTCTTG. The V and J genes are TRBV5-1 and TRBJ1-1; D possibly corresponds to TRBD1 (5 bases). The ends were cut back, 5 bases at V and 8 bases at J, with 19 bases in the middle. Germline lookup yields CDR1 SGHRS and CDR2 YFSETQ. The CDR3 is 14 amino acids.

The chain carries TRBV5-1 and TRBJ2-1; D is undetermined. This CDR3 has 13 residues. Germline V lookup: CDR1 SGHRS, CDR2 YFSETQ. Trimming stripped 4 bases from V and 12 bases from J, with 17 bases between. The CDR3 reads CASSALEHYAQFF. The DNA for the CDR3 is TGCGCCAGCAGCGCTTTAGAACACTATGCGCAGTTCTTC.

Worth noting for this clonotype: A much larger clone differs by one base, so this may be a read error. The chain has TRBV7-6 and TRBJ2-7, with 10 bases matching TRBD1. The CDR3 extends over 15 amino acids. Germline CDR1 SGHVS, CDR2 FNYEAQ. With 4 bases clipped from V and 4 bases from J, the junction kept 7 bases outside the gene matches. The CDR3 nucleotides are TGTGCCAGCAGCTATACCGGGACAGGGGATTACGAGCAGTACTTC. Residues: CASSYTGTGDYEQYF.

This clonotype turned up a few times. V gene TRBV9 combines with J gene TRBJ2-3, with D tentatively TRBD2 (6 bases). The V end lost 4 bases, the J end lost 0 bases, and 21 bases lay between the germline ends. The germline CDR1 and CDR2 sequences are SGDLS and YYNGEE. The CDR3 sequence is 18 residues long. Written as DNA, the CDR3 is TGTGCCAGCAGCCCAACCCCGGCGGGTGGGACTAGCACAGATACGCAGTATTTT. Translated, it gives CASSPTPAGGTSTDTQYF.

The chain combines TRBV5-1 with TRBJ2-5; D not resolved. The CDR3 loop spans 13 amino acids. Trimming pared 2 bases from V and 6 bases from J, leaving 11 bases between. CDR1 is SGHRS, CDR2 YFSETQ, per germline. CDR3 sequence: CASSFGAAQTQYF. CDR3 coding DNA: TGCGCCAGCAGCTTTGGCGCGGCGCAGACCCAGTACTTC.

This clonotype showed up just a few times. The chain has TRBV6-6 and TRBJ2-7, with unresolved D. The germline CDR1 and CDR2 sequences are MNHNY and SVGAGI (reference sequence). This CDR3 contains 12 residues. The ends were cut back, 2 bases at V and 3 bases at J, with 5 bases in the middle. CDR3 protein: CASSYVSYEQYF. DNA for the CDR3: TGTGCCAGCAGTTACGTGAGCTACGAGCAGTACTTC.

The V call is TRBV7-9, the J call TRBJ2-7; TRBD2 matches 13 bases. This CDR3 has 16 residues. Per the germline V gene, CDR1 is SEHNR and CDR2 is FQNEAQ (reference sequence). The ends lost 6 bases at V and 9 bases at J; junction bases unmatched: 14. CDR3 sequence reads: CASSPDGLAGVEVQYF. CDR3 coding DNA: TGTGCCAGCAGTCCGGACGGACTAGCGGGAGTCGAGGTGCAGTACTTC.

V is TRBV4-3 and J is TRBJ2-7, with D tentatively TRBD2 (6 bases). The V and J ends lost 7 bases and 5 bases respectively, with 15 bases between them. Germline loops: CDR1 LGHNA, CDR2 YSLEER. CDR3 length: 13 residues. CDR3 sequence: CASTSRPGDEQYF. The CDR3 DNA sequence: TGCGCCAGCACCTCCCGGCCGGGGGACGAGCAGTACTTC.

This clonotype was recorded at least ten times. J is TRBJ2-3 and V is TRBV7-3, with D perhaps matching TRBD2 (6 bases). Germline V gene data show CDR1 as SGHTA and CDR2 as FQGTGA. The CDR3 runs to 13 residues. Trimming removed 6 bases at V and 4 bases at J, with 11 bases between. The CDR3 bases are TGTGCCAGCAGGCCATCTAGCGCAGATACGCAGTATTTT. This sequence encodes CASRPSSADTQYF.

This clonotype was observed a handful of times. The CDR3 DNA sequence: TGTGCCAGCAGTCTGGGACACCTGAACACCGGGGAGCTGTTTTTT. Translating gives CASSLGHLNTGELFF. The rearrangement uses TRBV28 and TRBJ2-2; tentatively, D is TRBD1 (6 bases). V gave up 5 bases and J gave up 1 base, with 11 bases separating them. The germline CDR1 and CDR2 sequences are MDHEN and SYDVKM. This CDR3 is built from 15 residues.

This clonotype was observed a handful of times. The CDR3 here is CSASDTGGTGELFF. Here the CDR3 DNA reads TGCAGTGCTAGCGATACAGGGGGCACCGGGGAGCTGTTTTTT. V gene TRBV20-1 combines with J gene TRBJ2-2; 8 bases agree with TRBD1. Germline lookup yields CDR1 DFQATT and CDR2 SNEGSKA (reference sequence). The trim removed 3 bases at V and 4 bases at J, leaving 4 bases unmatched. This CDR3 has 14 amino acids.

This clonotype was seen more than once but under ten times. J is TRBJ2-7 and V is TRBV7-2; 8 bases map to TRBD2. Germline CDR1 reads SGHTA; CDR2 reads FQGNSA. The V segment lost 1 base and the J segment 2 bases; nucleotides outside the gene matches: 7. The CDR3 is 16 amino acids. This chain's CDR3 is CASSLEASGGPYEQYF. The CDR3 DNA reads TGTGCCAGCAGCTTAGAGGCGAGCGGGGGACCCTACGAGCAGTACTTC.

The chain joins TRBV6-1 to TRBJ2-5, with D possibly TRBD1 on 5 matching bases. Per germline, CDR1 MNHNS and CDR2 SASEGT. The V and J ends lost 3 bases and 1 base respectively, with 9 bases between them. This CDR3 is built from 14 residues. The CDR3 region is CASSETATQETQYF. Written as DNA, the CDR3 is TGTGCCAGCAGTGAGACAGCTACCCAAGAGACCCAGTACTTC.

V is TRBV5-6 and J is TRBJ1-5, with D possibly TRBD1 on 5 matching bases. The CDR3 contains 13 residues. Germline CDR1 is SGHDT and CDR2 is YYEEEE. V lost 3 bases, J lost 6 bases, and 10 bases lay in between. CDR3 nucleotides: TGTGCCAGCAGCTCCACAGGCGGTCAGCCCCAGCATTTT. It encodes CASSSTGGQPQHF.

Many counts were recorded for this clonotype. The chain employs TRBV10-3 and TRBJ2-7, with 12 positions matching TRBD2. The ends lost 0 bases at V and 0 bases at J; junction bases unmatched: 3. The CDR3 runs to 17 residues. CDR1 is ENHRY and CDR2 is SYGVKD in the germline V gene. The CDR3 spells CAISESRTSGISYEQYF. The CDR3 bases are TGTGCCATCAGTGAGTCGAGGACTAGCGGGATCTCCTACGAGCAGTACTTC.

This clonotype turned up a few times. Here the CDR3 DNA reads TGTGCCAGCAGTTACTCAGGGTATGGCTACACCTTC. It translates to CASSYSGYGYTF. V is TRBV6-5 and J is TRBJ1-2, with D uncertain. V dropped 0 bases and J dropped 5 bases, with 4 bases sitting between them. The CDR3 consists of 12 residues. Germline CDR1 MNHEY, CDR2 SVGAGI.

This clonotype was counted a few times. The V and J genes are TRBV9 and TRBJ2-5; 7 bases are shared with TRBD2. V lost 4 bases, J lost 3 bases, and 6 bases stayed unmatched. Per the germline V gene, CDR1 is SGDLS and CDR2 is YYNGEE. The CDR3 runs 14 residues. This chain's CDR3 is CASSPSLAEETQYF. CDR3 sequence (DNA): TGTGCCAGCAGCCCCTCCCTAGCGGAAGAGACCCAGTACTTC.